The source of this TCR beta chain is a study of OX40 agonist ivuxolimab in advanced cancers. V shed 6 bases, J shed 4 bases, and the junction held 9 bases outside the gene matches. The germline V gene has CDR1 KGHSH and CDR2 LQKENI. CDR3 length: 15 amino acids. In the case of this clone: What it binds is not known.

General study findings and limits: CD4+ and CD8+ T cells in blood underwent clonal expansion by week 6 at 0.1 to 3.0 mg/kg.

Here immunoSEQ multiplex PCR was the method, and the copy in TCRdb shows in-frame clones only, minus some. The sample carries 65,000 to 95,000 clones, around 83% recorded once. V is TRBV18 and J is TRBJ1-2; 9 positions agree with TRBD1. The sequencing here drew on CD4+ or CD8+ T cells sorted from blood, taken in a trial of the OX40 agonist ivuxolimab. The source of this sequence is an adult with an advanced solid tumor such as melanoma, head and neck, liver or kidney cancer. CDR3 sequence: CASSPSGQGTYGYTF. CDR3 bases: TGTGCCAGCTCGCCCTCAGGACAGGGGACCTATGGCTACACCTTC.